The present entry profiles one TCR beta chain with its context. V lost 5 bases to trimming and J lost 4 bases, with 13 bases between them. Germline CDR1 reads SQVTM; CDR2 reads ANQGSEA. The CDR3 spans 13 residues. The data are from a study of blood T cell repertoires in COVID-19. As for the study in general: Spain, Italy and the United States supplied samples that represented acute and convalescent COVID-19. PBMCs, B-cell-depleted T cells, or T cells were the source of the cDNA or gDNA that made up the material.

Per the original methods: From reference gene primer amplification, estimates of nucleated cell counts were derived. The table came from immunoSEQ multiplex PCR; TCRdb's copy has only in-frame clones and leaves some out. That table supplies the V and J calls and clone size; D and trimming were determined from the DNA. The data hold approximately 50,000 clones, with roughly 90% observed a single time. Sequencing used peripheral blood. The source of this sequence is a human donor in a cohort sampled during active COVID-19. The rearrangement links TRBV29-1 to TRBJ2-3; TRBD2 might be the D (5 bases). This CDR3 reads CSVLLVYADTQYF. Here the CDR3 DNA reads TGCAGCGTTCTACTAGTCTACGCAGATACGCAGTATTTT.